The 27 T cell receptor beta chains presented below share a single source sample, sequenced in a study of blood T cell repertoires in COVID-19. Method: immunoSEQ multiplex PCR; TCRdb's copy keeps in-frame clones and lacks some. The sample lists roughly 92,000 clones; 90% were seen once. Sequenced input: peripheral blood. These TCRs come from a man aged 50 to 60 with acute or convalescent COVID-19.

V usage is TRBV7-6 and J usage is TRBJ2-7; 8 nucleotides match TRBD2. Germline CDR1 reads SGHVS; CDR2 reads FNYEAQ. CDR3 size: 17 residues. V shed 2 bases and J 0 bases; nucleotides not matched to a gene: 9. The CDR3 reads CASSLPKKRESSYEQYF. CDR3 DNA sequence: TGTGCCAGCAGCTTACCGAAAAAGCGGGAGAGCTCCTACGAGCAGTACTTC.

The chain joins TRBV18 to TRBJ1-3; D might be TRBD1 (5 bases). Germline CDR1 reads KGHSH; CDR2 reads LQKENI. V lost 6 bases and J 0 bases, leaving 18 bases between the germline ends. This CDR3 has 17 residues. For the CDR3, the DNA is TGTGCCAGCTCCTACCCCCCCAGGGCCATCTCTGGAAACACCATATATTTT. This translates into CASSYPPRAISGNTIYF. Full variable domain (missing parts from reference TRBV18 and TRBJ1-3): NAGVMQNPRHLVRRRGQEARLRCSPMKGHSHVYWYRQLPEEGLKFMVYLQKENIIDESGMPKERFSAEFPKEGPSILRIQQVVRGDSAAYFCASSYPPRAISGNTIYFGEGSWLTVV.

The gene calls are TRBV30 and TRBJ1-2; 7 bases map to TRBD1. The CDR3 has 14 residues. J lost 3 bases, V lost 3 bases, and 7 bases had no gene match. Germline V gene data show CDR1 as GTSNPN and CDR2 as SVGIG (reference sequence). CDR3 sequence reads: CAWSGDSRYYGYTF. The CDR3 region has the DNA TGTGCCTGGAGCGGGGACAGTCGGTACTATGGCTACACCTTC.

The chain joins TRBV19 to TRBJ2-1; D unclear. CDR1 and CDR2 (germline): LNHDA, SQIVND (reference sequence). This CDR3 is built from 14 residues. Trimming took 3 bases from V and 2 from J, leaving 8 bases between them. The CDR3 reads CASSIESTYNEQFF. CDR3 bases: TGTGCCAGTAGTATCGAATCTACCTACAATGAGCAGTTCTTC. The entire variable domain, with the rest obtained from reference TRBV19 and TRBJ2-1, is as follows: DGGITQSPKYLFRKEGQNVTLSCEQNLNHDAMYWYRQDPGQGLRLIYYSQIVNDFQKGDIAEGYSVSREKKESFPLTVTSAQKNPTAFYLCASSIESTYNEQFFGPGTRLTVL.

The chain couples TRBV5-4 to TRBJ1-5, with 7 bases identical to TRBD1. The J segment lost 3 bases and the V segment lost 4 bases, leaving 13 bases of the junction unmatched. This CDR3 has 17 amino acids. Per germline, CDR1 SGHNT and CDR2 YYREEE (reference sequence). The CDR3 region is CASSRYQGGKANQPQHF. CDR3 nucleotides: TGTGCCAGCAGCCGCTATCAGGGGGGAAAGGCCAATCAGCCCCAGCATTTT.

Regarding this clone: One end of the junction is discordant with germline, which a read error may explain. The chain carries TRBV7-9 and TRBJ2-5, with 7 bases aligning to TRBD2. This CDR3 comprises 15 residues. Germline CDR1 reads SEHNR; CDR2 reads FQNEAQ (reference sequence). The CDR3 here is CASSPRDYSQEIQYF. In nucleotides, the CDR3 is TGTGCCAGCAGCCCCCGGGACTATTCTCAAGAGATCCAGTACTTC.

CDR3 sequence reads: CASRNRQGAGTGELFF. The CDR3 region has the DNA TGTGCCAGCAGGAATAGACAGGGGGCCGGAACCGGGGAGCTGTTTTTT. The chain employs TRBV7-2 and TRBJ2-2; TRBD1 matches 10 bases. The CDR3 is 16 residues long. Looked up from germline, CDR1 is SGHTA and CDR2 is FQGNSA. V shed 6 bases, J shed 5 bases, and the junction held 9 bases outside the gene matches. Filled out from reference TRBV7-2 and TRBJ2-2, the complete variable domain reads GAGVSQSPSNKVTEKGKDVELRCDPISGHTALYWYRQSLGQGLEFLIYFQGNSAPDKSGLPSDRFSAERTGGSVSTLTIQRTQQEDSAVYLCASRNRQGAGTGELFFGEGSRLTVL.

The rearrangement links TRBV19 to TRBJ2-7, with D perhaps TRBD1 (6 bases). V lost 2 bases and J 0 bases, leaving 11 bases between the germline ends. There are 15 residues in the CDR3. Per germline, CDR1 LNHDA and CDR2 SQIVND (reference sequence). CDR3 bases: TGTGCCAGTAGTATACGGGCAGGGGACTCCTACGAGCAGTACTTC. Translating it yields CASSIRAGDSYEQYF.

The chain is built from TRBV29-1 and TRBJ2-1; no clear D. The CDR3 totals 13 residues. Deletions cut 7 bases from V and 0 bases from J, with 10 bases between. The V gene's germline CDR1 is SQVTM and CDR2 ANQGSEA. The DNA of the CDR3 is TGCAGCGGTCTACGTCGCTCCTACAATGAGCAGTTCTTC. Protein: CSGLRRSYNEQFF.

This clone was detected a few times. The chain is built from TRBV7-9 and TRBJ1-6, with 7 bases that match TRBD1. The germline CDR1 and CDR2 sequences are SEHNR and FQNEAQ (reference sequence). J gave up 6 bases and V 5 bases, and 4 bases lay outside the gene matches. This CDR3 is built from 14 residues. The chain's CDR3 is CASSDHRGNSPLHF. CDR3 nucleotide sequence: TGTGCCAGCAGCGATCACAGGGGTAATTCACCCCTCCACTTT.

The V call is TRBV29-1, the J call TRBJ1-1; D not resolved. The CDR3 covers 13 residues. Trimming left V 0 bases short and J 0 bases short, with 5 bases between. The germline V gene encodes CDR1 SQVTM and CDR2 ANQGSEA. CDR3 in DNA: TGCAGCGTTGAAGACGCGCTGAACACTGAAGCTTTCTTT. It translates to CSVEDALNTEAFF. The variable domain in full, completed from reference TRBV29-1 and TRBJ1-1, reads SAVISQKPSRDICQRGTSLTIQCQVDSQVTMMFWYRQQPGQSLTLIATANQGSEATYESGFVIDKFPISRPNLTFSTLTVSNMSPEDSSIYLCSVEDALNTEAFFGQGTRLTVV.

This clone was seen just once. The V gene is TRBV6-6, the J gene TRBJ2-7; no firm D call. V lost 5 bases to trimming and J lost 7 bases, with 9 bases between them. CDR1 is MNHNY and CDR2 is SVGAGI in the germline V gene (reference sequence). The CDR3 totals 11 residues. CDR3 sequence: CASSPLEEQYF. DNA of the CDR3: TGTGCCAGCAGTCCCCTGGAGGAGCAGTACTTC.

The chain recombines TRBV18 with TRBJ1-1; 8 nucleotides match TRBD1. J was trimmed by 1 base and V by 6 bases; bases with no gene match: 7. Germline V gene lookup returns CDR1 KGHSH and CDR2 LQKENI. The CDR3 spans 15 residues. DNA of the CDR3: TGTGCCAGCTCCCCTCAGGGGGCACAGAACACTGAAGCTTTCTTT. Its translation: CASSPQGAQNTEAFF.

V gene TRBV4-1 combines with J gene TRBJ2-7; TRBD1 aligns across 9 bases. CDR1 MGHRA and CDR2 YSYEKL come from the germline V gene. The CDR3 covers 15 residues. J gave up 5 bases and V 1 base, and 6 bases lay outside the gene matches. CDR3 nucleotides: TGCGCCAGCAGCCAAGTAGTGACAGGGGGGGACGAGCAGTACTTC. This sequence encodes CASSQVVTGGDEQYF.

The V and J genes are TRBV18 and TRBJ2-5; 9 bases agree with TRBD2. The length of the CDR3 is 18 residues. The J segment lost 5 bases and the V segment lost 4 bases, leaving 17 bases of the junction unmatched. Germline values: CDR1 KGHSH, CDR2 LQKENI. CDR3: CASSQVDVAGEGLETQYF. DNA for the CDR3: TGTGCCAGCTCACAGGTCGACGTAGCGGGAGAAGGTTTGGAGACCCAGTACTTC.

The chain employs TRBV2 and TRBJ2-7; tentative D call: TRBD2 (6 bases). This CDR3 comprises 14 residues. Trimming cost V 5 bases and J 4 bases, with 15 bases left between them. Per germline, CDR1 SNHLY and CDR2 FYNNEI. The CDR3 loop is CASSPDLAKYEQYF. The CDR3 DNA sequence: TGTGCCAGCAGTCCTGACCTAGCGAAGTACGAGCAGTACTTC.

This clone appeared once. This chain joins TRBV7-8 and TRBJ1-2; the match to TRBD1 covers 8 bases. The CDR3 runs 15 residues. Per the germline V gene, CDR1 is SGHVS and CDR2 is FQNEAQ. Losses at the gene ends were 6 bases for V and 2 bases for J; bases not matched to a gene: 8. The CDR3 sequence: CASRGGRGLNYGYTF. CDR3 DNA sequence: TGTGCCAGCAGGGGGGGCAGGGGGCTGAACTATGGCTACACCTTC.

The chain recombines TRBV6-5 with TRBJ1-2; tentative D call: TRBD1 (5 bases). Germline lookup yields CDR1 MNHEY and CDR2 SVGAGI. There are 15 residues in the CDR3. V dropped 7 bases and J dropped 8 bases, with 23 bases sitting between them. In DNA form, the CDR3 reads TGTGCCAGCACCCCGCAAGACAGTATGATGGGGGGCTACACCTTC. It codes for CASTPQDSMMGGYTF.

This chain links TRBV5-5 with TRBJ1-6, with D maybe TRBD1 (5 bases). Germline assignment: CDR1 SGHKS and CDR2 YYEKEE (reference sequence). This CDR3 spans 16 amino acids. Trimming removed 2 bases from V and 10 bases from J, with 19 bases in between. The CDR3 nucleotides are TGTGCCAGCAGCTTTAATTCCGGGCCAGGGCAATCACCCCTCCACTTT. It translates to CASSFNSGPGQSPLHF.

The chain uses TRBV6-5 and TRBJ1-3; D remains unclear. Looked up from germline, CDR1 is MNHEY and CDR2 is SVGAGI. This CDR3 is built from 13 residues. V was cut by 8 bases and J by 2 bases, with 10 bases left in between. The CDR3 here is CASSPGTGNTIYF. The DNA for the CDR3 is TGTGCCAGCTCCCCCGGGACTGGAAACACCATATATTTT.

The chain is built from TRBV10-3 and TRBJ1-1; unclear D gene. V was clipped by 11 bases and J by 4 bases, with 23 bases between them. This CDR3 has 15 residues. Germline CDR1 ENHRY, CDR2 SYGVKD. The CDR3 DNA reads TGTGCCTCCGGAGGGAGGGTGAATCAAGGCACTGAAGCTTTCTTT. Its translation: CASGGRVNQGTEAFF.

This clone was seen just once. The chain employs TRBV15 and TRBJ1-4, with D possibly TRBD1 on 6 matching bases. Trimming shortened V by 10 bases and J by 0 bases, and 18 bases separated the two germline ends. The CDR3 is 16 residues long. Germline V gene lookup returns CDR1 LNHNV and CDR2 YYDKDF (reference sequence). The CDR3 region has the DNA TGTGCCATTTCACCGGGACACCGTGCAACTAATGAAAAACTGTTTTTT. Amino acids: CAISPGHRATNEKLFF.

This chain links TRBV20-1 with TRBJ1-5, with D uncertain. Germline assignment: CDR1 DFQATT and CDR2 SNEGSKA (reference sequence). Trimming stripped 3 bases from V and 0 bases from J, with 6 bases between. The CDR3 has 13 residues. The CDR3 DNA reads as TGCAGTGCTAGTTACGGTAGCAATCAGCCCCAGCATTTT. This gives the protein CSASYGSNQPQHF.

CDR3 coding DNA: TGTGCCAGCAGCTTAAGGACTACCCGATTCCTGTTCTTC. Translating gives CASSLRTTRFLFF. V and J are TRBV7-2 and TRBJ2-1; tentative D call: TRBD2 (6 bases). Trimming shortened V by 2 bases and J by 15 bases, and 17 bases separated the two germline ends. CDR1 and CDR2 from the germline V gene are SGHTA and FQGNSA. This CDR3 is built from 13 residues.

V gene TRBV28 combines with J gene TRBJ1-3; 7 bases line up with TRBD1. V was clipped by 6 bases and J by 9 bases; unmatched bases: 11. Germline CDR1 reads MDHEN; CDR2 reads SYDVKM. The CDR3 spans 14 residues. Written as DNA, the CDR3 is TGTGCCAGCAGCCAGGGACAGACCCGGGGCACCATATATTTT. Its protein is CASSQGQTRGTIYF.

The chain joins TRBV10-3 to TRBJ2-7; tentatively, D is TRBD1 (6 bases). V lost 6 bases and J 4 bases, leaving 22 bases between the germline ends. The length of the CDR3 is 16 residues. Looked up from germline, CDR1 is ENHRY and CDR2 is SYGVKD. The CDR3 coding sequence is TGTGCCATCAGAGAAGGGGGTGTACCACTTTCTTACGAGCAGTACTTC. It encodes CAIREGGVPLSYEQYF.

This clone was observed a handful of times. This chain connects TRBV27 to TRBJ1-2; D perhaps matches TRBD1 (6 bases). CDR1 and CDR2 from the germline V gene are MNHEY and SMNVEV (reference sequence). Trimming cost V 5 bases and J 4 bases, with 14 bases left between them. The CDR3 contains 14 residues. CDR3 amino acids: CASSTGQFTYGYTF. The CDR3 nucleotides read TGTGCCAGCAGTACCGGACAGTTTACCTATGGCTACACCTTC.